The 15 T cell receptor beta chains listed next were all sequenced from one sample in a study of Ad26.COV2.S vaccination and SARS-CoV-2 variants. The data were produced by immunoSEQ multiplex PCR, yet TCRdb's version contains in-frame clones alone and is incomplete. This table has 250,000 or so clones, roughly nine tenths appearing once. Regarding treatment: around 19 received Ad26.COV2.S at low or high dose, single or two shots; 5 received placebo; per-sample allocation not given. On day 63 after the first injection, vaccine and placebo recipients gave samples. This sample comprised peripheral blood, obtained in a trial of Ad26.COV2.S vaccine versus placebo. The source of these receptors is a person aged 18 to 59 who received the Ad26.COV2.S COVID-19 vaccine or a placebo.

J is TRBJ2-5 and V is TRBV11-1; D is possibly TRBD1 (5 bases). The V and J ends lost 1 base and 2 bases respectively, with 11 bases between them. The CDR3 totals 15 residues. Looked up from germline, CDR1 is SGHAT and CDR2 is FQDESV (reference sequence). In DNA form, the CDR3 reads TGTGCCAGCAGCTTAGGCGGTACAGGACAAGAGACCCAGTACTTC. Amino acid sequence: CASSLGGTGQETQYF.

The chain couples TRBV30 to TRBJ2-1; no firm D call. The CDR3 runs 12 residues. The germline CDR1 and CDR2 sequences are GTSNPN and SVGIG (reference sequence). V was trimmed by 4 bases and J by 4 bases, leaving 8 bases between them. CDR3 sequence: CAWKSVYNEQFF. The DNA for the CDR3 is TGTGCCTGGAAATCAGTTTACAATGAGCAGTTCTTC.

This sequence joins TRBV28 and TRBJ1-6; TRBD1 aligns across 8 bases. The trim removed 5 bases at V and 10 bases at J, leaving 7 bases unmatched. Germline V CDR1 and CDR2: MDHEN, SYDVKM. The CDR3 has 14 amino acids. The CDR3 loop is CASSMGQAESPLHF. The CDR3 DNA reads as TGTGCCAGCAGTATGGGACAGGCTGAATCACCCCTCCACTTT. Based on the CDR3 plus reference TRBV28 and TRBJ1-6, the full variable domain is DVKVTQSSRYLVKRTGEKVFLECVQDMDHENMFWYRQDPGLGLRLIYFSYDVKMKEKGDIPEGYSVSREKKERFSLILESASTNQTSMYLCASSMGQAESPLHFGNGTRLTVT.

This sequence joins TRBV29-1 and TRBJ1-5, with D possibly TRBD1 on 6 matching bases. Germline CDR1 SQVTM, CDR2 ANQGSEA. The CDR3 has 13 amino acids. Trimming left V 6 bases short and J 3 bases short, with 12 bases between. The CDR3 DNA sequence: TGCAGCGTAGGACAGAGCACCAATCAGCCCCAGCATTTT. Amino acids: CSVGQSTNQPQHF.

V is TRBV6-2 or TRBV6-3 and J is TRBJ2-5; 8 positions agree with TRBD2. V dropped 6 bases and J dropped 0; count of bases not matched to a gene: 3. This CDR3 contains 14 residues. Germline V CDR1 and CDR2: MNHEY, SVGEGT. CDR3 sequence reads: CASSPLADQETQYF. CDR3 bases: TGTGCCAGCAGCCCACTAGCGGACCAAGAGACCCAGTACTTC.

There are a few counts of this clone. The chain carries TRBV11-2 and TRBJ1-2, with 7 bases that match TRBD1. The CDR3 sequence is 13 residues long. V lost 5 bases to trimming and J lost 6 bases; unmatched junction nucleotides: 6. From germline, CDR1 is SGHAT and CDR2 FQNNGV. The CDR3 DNA follows: TGTGCCAGCAGCGTGGGGACAGCGGATGGCTACACCTTC. It encodes CASSVGTADGYTF.

In DNA, the CDR3 is TGCAGTGCTAGTCTCGGAGCCTACGAGCAGTACGTC. Translated, it gives CSASLGAYEQYV. This rearrangement joins TRBV20-1 to TRBJ2-7; D gene ambiguous. CDR1 is DFQATT and CDR2 is SNEGSKA in the germline V gene (reference sequence). V was shortened by 3 bases and J by 2 bases, with 8 bases between the two germline ends. CDR3 length: 12 residues.

The chain is built from TRBV25-1 and TRBJ2-5, with TRBD1 identical over 10 bases. The CDR3 runs 17 residues. The ends lost 1 base at V and 4 bases at J; junction bases unmatched: 9. Per the germline V gene, CDR1 is MGHDK and CDR2 is SYGVNS. CDR3 sequence reads: CASSEFVTGGRGETQYF. In DNA form, the CDR3 reads TGTGCCAGCAGTGAATTCGTGACAGGGGGCCGGGGAGAGACCCAGTACTTC.

The rearrangement uses TRBV7-2 and TRBJ2-5; 10 bases are shared with TRBD2. The CDR3 has 16 residues. V shed 0 bases, J shed 2 bases, and the junction held 3 bases outside the gene matches. Germline V gene data show CDR1 as SGHTA and CDR2 as FQGNSA. This CDR3 reads CASSLAGTSVQETQYF. CDR3 bases: TGTGCCAGCAGCTTAGCCGGGACTAGCGTTCAAGAGACCCAGTACTTC.

The chain has TRBV5-6 and TRBJ2-2, with TRBD2 matching 7 bases. V lost 4 bases to trimming and J lost 0 bases; unmatched junction nucleotides: 3. The CDR3 totals 15 residues. Germline lookup yields CDR1 SGHDT and CDR2 YYEEEE. Here the CDR3 reads CASSPGTTNTGELFF. CDR3 in DNA: TGTGCCAGCAGCCCCGGGACTACGAACACCGGGGAGCTGTTTTTT.

This chain uses TRBV6-2 or TRBV6-3 with TRBJ2-5; D is undetermined. Trimming cost V 6 bases and J 6 bases, with 8 bases left between them. CDR1 MNHEY and CDR2 SVGEGT come from the germline V gene. CDR3 length: 11 residues. The DNA for the CDR3 is TGTGCCAGCAGCCCCGAGAAGACCCAGTACTTC. It codes for CASSPEKTQYF.

The chain links TRBV11-2 to TRBJ2-7, with 9 bases matching TRBD2. Trimming removed 6 bases from V and 1 base from J; junction bases left unmatched: 4. CDR3 size: 14 residues. The germline V gene has CDR1 SGHAT and CDR2 FQNNGV. CDR3 region: CASRPGLASYEQYF. CDR3 coding DNA: TGTGCCAGCAGACCGGGACTAGCTTCCTACGAGCAGTACTTC.

The chain joins TRBV7-2 to TRBJ1-3; perhaps TRBD1 as D (6 bases). The germline V gene has CDR1 SGHTA and CDR2 FQGNSA. The CDR3 contains 17 residues. V was shortened by 4 bases and J by 4 bases, with 20 bases between the two germline ends. The CDR3 here is CASSSRPGLGGGNTIYF. The CDR3 DNA reads as TGTGCCAGCAGCTCTAGACCGGGACTCGGGGGCGGAAACACCATATATTTT. Looking up the rest from reference TRBV7-2 and TRBJ1-3 gives the full variable domain: GAGVSQSPSNKVTEKGKDVELRCDPISGHTALYWYRQSLGQGLEFLIYFQGNSAPDKSGLPSDRFSAERTGGSVSTLTIQRTQQEDSAVYLCASSSRPGLGGGNTIYFGEGSWLTVV.

CDR3 protein: CASSLRGQGRETQYF. CDR3 DNA sequence: TGTGCCAGCAGCTTAAGGGGACAGGGCCGAGAGACCCAGTACTTC. The chain combines TRBV7-3 with TRBJ2-5; TRBD1 agrees at 9 bases. CDR1 and CDR2 (germline): SGHTA, FQGTGA. The J segment lost 4 bases and the V segment lost 1 base, leaving 4 bases of the junction unmatched. The CDR3 extends over 15 amino acids.

CDR3 region: CASSLALLAGGNEQFF. The DNA for the CDR3 is TGTGCCAGCAGCTTAGCGTTACTAGCGGGAGGGAATGAGCAGTTCTTC. The chain has TRBV7-2 and TRBJ2-1; 13 nucleotides line up with TRBD2. Trimming took 0 bases from V and 7 from J; bases not matched to a gene: 3. CDR1 and CDR2 (germline): SGHTA, FQGNSA. The CDR3 loop spans 16 amino acids.